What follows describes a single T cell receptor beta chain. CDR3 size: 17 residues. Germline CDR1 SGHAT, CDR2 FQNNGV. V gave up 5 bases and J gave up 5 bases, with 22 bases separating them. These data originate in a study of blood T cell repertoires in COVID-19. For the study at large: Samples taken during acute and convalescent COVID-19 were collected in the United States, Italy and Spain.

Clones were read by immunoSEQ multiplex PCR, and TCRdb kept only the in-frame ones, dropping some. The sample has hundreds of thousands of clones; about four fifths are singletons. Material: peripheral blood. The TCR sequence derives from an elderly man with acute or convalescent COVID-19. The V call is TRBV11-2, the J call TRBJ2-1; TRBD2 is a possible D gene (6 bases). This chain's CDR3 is CASSAGGLSRRDNEQFF. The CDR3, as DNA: TGTGCCAGCAGCGCAGGCGGACTCTCAAGGAGGGACAATGAGCAGTTCTTC.